The source of this TCR beta chain is a study of STAT5B mutations in CD4+ large granular lymphocyte leukemia. About the study: The CDR3 'QG' motif was associated with a particular HLA allele among healthy donors.

Comments on this clone: Antigen unknown.

CDR1 is SGHRS, CDR2 YFSETQ, per germline. The CDR3 runs to 16 residues. The V and J ends lost 4 bases and 7 bases, in that order; junction bases with no gene match: 13. Measured with immunoSEQ multiplex PCR; TCRdb has only the in-frame clones, and not every one. The repertoire consists of 30,000 to 40,000 clones, with about nine tenths occurring once and the leading ten covering 0.97%. Study findings and constraints: Top patient clones used TRBV06 genes more often: 8/27 versus 2/35 in controls. Higher CD4+ than CD8+ T-LGLL clonality might reflect small sample size.

Healthy controls were blood donor buffy coats. This sequence was found in a human donor in good health. Sequencing input: CD4+ T cells from blood buffy coats. The chain combines TRBV5-1 with TRBJ2-1, with 8 positions matching TRBD2. CDR3 sequence (DNA): TGCGCCAGCAGCCTTCCCACAGCGGGAGTACTAAATGAGCAGTTCTTC. Amino acids: CASSLPTAGVLNEQFF.